The entry below describes one T cell receptor beta chain. The source of the sample is a study of a mutant IDH1 vaccine in newly diagnosed glioma. Time point indicated: baseline, week 1 (first vaccination visit). The sample's treatment: pre-vaccination baseline after standard-of-care therapy. V dropped 6 bases and J dropped 2 bases, with 14 bases sitting between them. Germline V gene data show CDR1 as MDHEN and CDR2 as SYDVKM. There are 14 residues in the CDR3. The method was immunoSEQ multiplex PCR; TCRdb's version includes in-frame clones alone and lacks a portion of them. The sample has about 34,000 clones, about three quarters seen once.

The chain combines TRBV28 with TRBJ2-7, with D unresolved. Sequencing used peripheral blood mononuclear cells (PBMCs), obtained from a glioma patient treated with radiotherapy, temozolomide or both. This TCR derives from a man aged 50 to 60 with glioma. Some clones in this sample may be carry-over from other donors' samples. The DNA of the CDR3 is TGTGCCAGCAGCCCCGGGCCGTCCCCCTACGAGCAGTACTTC. As protein: CASSPGPSPYEQYF.